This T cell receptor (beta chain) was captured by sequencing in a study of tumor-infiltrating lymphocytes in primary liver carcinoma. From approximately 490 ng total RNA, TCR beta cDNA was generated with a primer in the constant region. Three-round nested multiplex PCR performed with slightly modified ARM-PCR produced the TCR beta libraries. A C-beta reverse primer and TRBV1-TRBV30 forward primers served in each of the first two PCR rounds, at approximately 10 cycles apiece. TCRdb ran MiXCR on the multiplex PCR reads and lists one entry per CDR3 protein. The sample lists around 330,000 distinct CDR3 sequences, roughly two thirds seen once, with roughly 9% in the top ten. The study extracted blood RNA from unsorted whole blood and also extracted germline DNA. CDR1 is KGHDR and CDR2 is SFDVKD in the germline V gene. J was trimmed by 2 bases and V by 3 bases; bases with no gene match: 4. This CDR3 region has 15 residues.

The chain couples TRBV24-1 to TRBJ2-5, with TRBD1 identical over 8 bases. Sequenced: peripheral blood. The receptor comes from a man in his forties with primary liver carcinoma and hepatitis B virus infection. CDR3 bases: TGTGCCACCAGTGATCCGGGACAGGAACAAGAGACCCAGTACTTC. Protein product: CATSDPGQEQETQYF.